This T cell receptor beta chain was captured in a study of blood T cell repertoires in COVID-19. On the study more broadly: Whether acute or convalescent, the COVID-19 samples came from the United States, Italy and Spain. PBMCs, B-cell-depleted T cells, or T cells were the source of the cDNA or gDNA that made up the material.

Participants reported their clinical history, and cohort assignment relied on those reports. V lost 0 bases, J lost 6 bases, and 14 bases stayed unmatched. From germline, CDR1 is LGHNA and CDR2 YSLEER. CDR3 size: 17 residues. Generated by immunoSEQ multiplex PCR, the TCRdb table keeps only in-frame clones and is missing some. Here the sample spans around 250,000 clones, more than 80% being singletons. Sequences were obtained from PBMCs or T cells enriched from blood (not recorded which). The rearrangement uses TRBV4-3 and TRBJ2-7; 7 nucleotides match TRBD2. This sequence was found in a young woman with acute COVID-19. The CDR3 DNA sequence: TGCGCCAGCAGCCAAGATCGTCTCCCTTCGGGGAGGGGCGAGCAGTACTTC. This gives the protein CASSQDRLPSGRGEQYF.